The rows below give T cell receptor beta chains drawn from one sample of a study of shared clonotypes between healthy human individuals. The table came from immunoSEQ multiplex PCR; TCRdb's copy has only in-frame clones and leaves some out. The sample shows some 2,500,000 clones, 90% to 95% of them seen only once. Source material: naive CD4+ T cells from PBMCs. The receptors were sampled from a man aged 18 to 29 in good health. Some clones in this sample may be carry-over from other donors' samples. Both conserved end residues are part of each CDR3. Fields, in order: V gene, J gene, clone size, CDR3 protein. Clone size is stated in some rows and not others, as once, few, many or a class when expanded.

TRBV2,TRBJ2-7,.,CASRTLGGPAEQYF
TRBV5-6,TRBJ2-5,.,CASSLEPAWTQYF
TRBV7-2,TRBJ2-2,few,CASSLGPLAMNGELFF
TRBV5-6,TRBJ2-2,.,CASTHGGWGANTGELFF
TRBV18,TRBJ2-5,.,CASSPRTSGTQETQYF
TRBV10-3,TRBJ2-1,.,CAMGLAGGGEQFF
TRBV5-5,TRBJ2-7,.,CASSLATQPSYEQYF
TRBV9,TRBJ1-5,.,CASSVAGGVGQPQHF
TRBV5-4,TRBJ2-5,.,CASSLASGANQETQYF
TRBV25-1,TRBJ2-1,.,CASSTRGRGYNEQFF
TRBV28,TRBJ2-1,.,CASSPSSGSYNEQFF
TRBV9,TRBJ2-1,.,CASSVRRESDYNEQFF
TRBV5-6,TRBJ1-6,.,CASSQEGVRSPLHF
TRBV28,TRBJ1-3,once,CASTLPGRASGNTIYF
TRBV28,TRBJ1-2,.,CASSLRTGGSLNYGYTF
TRBV2,TRBJ2-7,.,CASSSQGAYEQYF
TRBV28,TRBJ1-2,.,CASYGTLYYGYTF
TRBV5-4,TRBJ1-1,.,CASSLDTGGNTEAFF
TRBV2,TRBJ2-7,.,CASTTAPGTTYF
TRBV5-1,TRBJ2-2,.,CASSWAGAMGTGELFF
TRBV7-2,TRBJ2-7,once,CASSLTRGTYEQYF
TRBV6-5,TRBJ2-7,.,CASSLTGNYEQYF
TRBV5-1,TRBJ2-2,.,CASSLNIAGGPGELFF
TRBV5-1,TRBJ2-3,.,CASGGLAAGDTQYF
TRBV18,TRBJ2-3,.,CASSPISTDTQYF
TRBV28,TRBJ1-5,.,CASSPQGQGNQPQHF
TRBV7-2,TRBJ1-5,.,CASSLGENQPQHF
TRBV5-6,TRBJ2-3,.,CASSLRGVDTQYF
TRBV7-5,TRBJ1-2,.,CARSSYGGNYGYTF
TRBV2,TRBJ2-1,once,CASRSDNNEQFF
TRBV11-2,TRBJ2-5,.,CASSGWGQYF
TRBV4-3,TRBJ2-7,.,CASSQDIVRGEQYF
TRBV11-2,TRBJ1-5,.,CASSLRPGDGNQPQHF
TRBV5-8,TRBJ2-7,.,CASSRGPGTGGNEQYF
TRBV5-5,TRBJ2-5,.,CASSLPLWGASETQYF
TRBV10-3,TRBJ1-1,.,CAISESNPHRTGNTEAFF
TRBV28,TRBJ2-5,once,CASSPFGTGGSSGGRWETQYF
TRBV30,TRBJ1-1,.,CAWSVKVGGRSDTEAFF
TRBV6-1,TRBJ2-3,.,CASSEAWGHTQYF
TRBV27,TRBJ1-4,.,CASSFGTLRKLFF
TRBV18,TRBJ1-3,.,CASSSGLRNTIYF
TRBV19,TRBJ1-5,.,CASSISTGGQPQHF
TRBV7-8,TRBJ2-2,.,CASSLVPGSNTGELFF
TRBV28,TRBJ1-2,.,CASSFQGQGYYGYTF
TRBV6-6,TRBJ1-4,.,CASSPTSTGGEGKLFF